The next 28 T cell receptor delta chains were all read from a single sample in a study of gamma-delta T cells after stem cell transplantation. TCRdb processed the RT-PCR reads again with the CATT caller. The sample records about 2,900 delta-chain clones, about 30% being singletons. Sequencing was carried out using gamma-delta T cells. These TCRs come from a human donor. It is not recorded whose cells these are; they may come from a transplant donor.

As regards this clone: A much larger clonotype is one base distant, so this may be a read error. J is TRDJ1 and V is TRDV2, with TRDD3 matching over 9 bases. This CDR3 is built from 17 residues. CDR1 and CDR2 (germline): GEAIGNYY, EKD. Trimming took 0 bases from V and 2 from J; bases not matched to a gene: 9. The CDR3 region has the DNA TGTGCCTGTGACACCATTGGCCACTGGGGGAGAACCGATAAACTCATCTTT. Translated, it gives CACDTIGHWGRTDKLIF.

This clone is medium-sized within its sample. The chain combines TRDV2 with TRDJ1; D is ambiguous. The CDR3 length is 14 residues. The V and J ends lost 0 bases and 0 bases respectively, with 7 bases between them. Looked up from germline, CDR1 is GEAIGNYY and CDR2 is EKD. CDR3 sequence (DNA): TGTGCCTGTGACACCCTACTTCACACCGATAAACTCATCTTT. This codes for CACDTLLHTDKLIF.

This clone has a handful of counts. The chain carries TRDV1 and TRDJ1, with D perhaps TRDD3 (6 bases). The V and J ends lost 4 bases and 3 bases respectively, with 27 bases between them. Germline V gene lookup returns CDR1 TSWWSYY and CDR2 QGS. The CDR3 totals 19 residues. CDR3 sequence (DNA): TGTGCTCTTGGGGCCCCCTCTACGGCACGCGGGGGGGAGGCCGATAAACTCATCTTT. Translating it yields CALGAPSTARGGEADKLIF.

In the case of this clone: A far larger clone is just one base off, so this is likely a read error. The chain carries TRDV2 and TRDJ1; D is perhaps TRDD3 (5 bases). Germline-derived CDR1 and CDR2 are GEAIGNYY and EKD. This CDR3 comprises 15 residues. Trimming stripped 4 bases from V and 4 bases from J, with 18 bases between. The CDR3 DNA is TGTGCCTGTGATTTCGTACTGGATAGCGGCGATAAACTCATCTTT. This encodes CACDFVLDSGDKLIF.

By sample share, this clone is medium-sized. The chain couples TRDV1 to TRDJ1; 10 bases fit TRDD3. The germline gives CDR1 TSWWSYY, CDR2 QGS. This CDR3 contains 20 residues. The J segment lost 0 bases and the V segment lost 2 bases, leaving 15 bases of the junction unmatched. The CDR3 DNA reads TGTGCTCTTGGGGAAGAATACCCGTACTGGGGGATGCGTCACACCGATAAACTCATCTTT. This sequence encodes CALGEEYPYWGMRHTDKLIF.

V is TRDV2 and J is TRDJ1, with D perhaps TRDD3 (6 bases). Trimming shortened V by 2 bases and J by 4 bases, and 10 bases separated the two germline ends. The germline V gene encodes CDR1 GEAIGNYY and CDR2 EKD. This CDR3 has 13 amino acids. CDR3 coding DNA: TGTGCCTGTGACAGTTTGGGGGGCGATAAACTCATCTTT. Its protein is CACDSLGGDKLIF.

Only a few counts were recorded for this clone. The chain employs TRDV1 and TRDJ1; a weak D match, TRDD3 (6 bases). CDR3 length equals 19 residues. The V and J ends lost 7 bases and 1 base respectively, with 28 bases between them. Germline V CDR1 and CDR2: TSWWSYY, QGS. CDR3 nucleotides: TGTGCTCTTGTCGGCCTACCCCAGATACGTCGGGGGGGCACCGATAAACTCATCTTT. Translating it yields CALVGLPQIRRGGTDKLIF.

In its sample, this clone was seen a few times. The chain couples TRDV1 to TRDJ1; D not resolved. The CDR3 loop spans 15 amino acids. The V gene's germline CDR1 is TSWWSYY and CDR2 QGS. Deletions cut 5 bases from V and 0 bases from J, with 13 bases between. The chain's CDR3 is CALGTAGGYTDKLIF. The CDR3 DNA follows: TGTGCTCTTGGGACTGCCGGAGGGTACACCGATAAACTCATCTTT.

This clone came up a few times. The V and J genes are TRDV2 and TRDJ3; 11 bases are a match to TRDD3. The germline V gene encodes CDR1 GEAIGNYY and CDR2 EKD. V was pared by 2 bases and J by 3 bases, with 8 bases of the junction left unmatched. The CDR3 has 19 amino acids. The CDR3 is CACDRASGGYSWDTRQMFF. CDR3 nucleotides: TGTGCCTGTGACAGGGCGTCTGGGGGATACAGCTGGGACACCCGACAGATGTTTTTC.

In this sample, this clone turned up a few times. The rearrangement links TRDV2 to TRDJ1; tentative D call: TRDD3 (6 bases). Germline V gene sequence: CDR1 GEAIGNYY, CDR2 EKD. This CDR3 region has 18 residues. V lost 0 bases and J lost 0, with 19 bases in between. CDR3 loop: CACDTVPGDFSYTDKLIF. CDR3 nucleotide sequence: TGTGCCTGTGACACCGTTCCGGGGGACTTTTCGTACACCGATAAACTCATCTTT.

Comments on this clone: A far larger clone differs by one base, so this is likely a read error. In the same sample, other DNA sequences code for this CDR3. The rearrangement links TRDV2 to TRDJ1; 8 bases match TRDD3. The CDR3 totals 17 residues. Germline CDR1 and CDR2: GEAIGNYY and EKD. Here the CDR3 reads CACLRLGGSSGSDKLIF. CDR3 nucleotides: TGTGCCTGTCTGAGACTGGGGGGATCGAGTGGGTCCGACAAACTCATCTTT.

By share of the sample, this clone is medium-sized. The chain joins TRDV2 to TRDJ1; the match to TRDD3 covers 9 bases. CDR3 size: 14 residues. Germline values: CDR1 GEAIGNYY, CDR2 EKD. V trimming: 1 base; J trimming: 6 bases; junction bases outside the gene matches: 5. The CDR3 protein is CACDTLGESYKLIF. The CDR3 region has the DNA TGTGCCTGTGACACACTGGGGGAGTCCTATAAACTCATCTTT.

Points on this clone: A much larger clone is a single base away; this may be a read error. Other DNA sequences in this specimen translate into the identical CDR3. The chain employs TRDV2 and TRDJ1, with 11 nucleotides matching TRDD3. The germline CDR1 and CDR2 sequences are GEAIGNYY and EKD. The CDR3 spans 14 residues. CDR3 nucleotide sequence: TGCGCCTGTGATATACTGGGGGATAGCCATAAACTCATCTTT. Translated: CACDILGDSHKLIF.

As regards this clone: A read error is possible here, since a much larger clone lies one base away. The CDR3 sequence is CACDRLGDTHETDKLIF. The CDR3 coding sequence is TGTGCCTGTGACCGACTGGGGGATACGCATGAAACCGATAAACTCATCTTT. J is TRDJ1 and V is TRDV2; 13 bases align to TRDD3. Germline V gives CDR1 GEAIGNYY, CDR2 EKD. The ends lost 3 bases at V and 2 bases at J; junction bases unmatched: 8. The CDR3 extends over 17 amino acids.

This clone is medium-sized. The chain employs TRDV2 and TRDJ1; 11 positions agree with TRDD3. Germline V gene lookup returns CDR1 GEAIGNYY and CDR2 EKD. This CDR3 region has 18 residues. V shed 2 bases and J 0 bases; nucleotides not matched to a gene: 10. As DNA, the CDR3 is TGTGCCTGTGACAACATGAGACTGGGGGATAGAGACACCGATAAACTCATCTTT. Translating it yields CACDNMRLGDRDTDKLIF.

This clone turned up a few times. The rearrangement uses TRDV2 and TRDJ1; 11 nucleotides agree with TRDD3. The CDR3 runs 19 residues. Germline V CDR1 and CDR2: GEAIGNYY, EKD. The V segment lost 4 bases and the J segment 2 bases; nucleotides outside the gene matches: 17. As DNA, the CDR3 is TGTGCCTGTGATCCACTAGATCACTGGGGGATAAACTCGACCGATAAACTCATCTTT. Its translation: CACDPLDHWGINSTDKLIF.

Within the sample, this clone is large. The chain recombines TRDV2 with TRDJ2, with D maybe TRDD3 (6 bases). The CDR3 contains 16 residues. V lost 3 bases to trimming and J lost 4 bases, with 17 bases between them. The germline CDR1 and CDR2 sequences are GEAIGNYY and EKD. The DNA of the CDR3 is TGTGCCTGTGACTTCCTGGGGTCAAAGAAGACAGCACAACTCTTCTTT. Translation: CACDFLGSKKTAQLFF.

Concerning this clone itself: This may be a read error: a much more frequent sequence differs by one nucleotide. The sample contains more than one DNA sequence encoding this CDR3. Written as DNA, the CDR3 is TGTGCCTGCGACACCGTAGGGATACGCGATAAACTCATCTTT. This codes for CACDTVGIRDKLIF. This chain connects TRDV2 to TRDJ1; TRDD3 matches 8 bases. Germline lookup yields CDR1 GEAIGNYY and CDR2 EKD. This CDR3 is built from 14 residues.

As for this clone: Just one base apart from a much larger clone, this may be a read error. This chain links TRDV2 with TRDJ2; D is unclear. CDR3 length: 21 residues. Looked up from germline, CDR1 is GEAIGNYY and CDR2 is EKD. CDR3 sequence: CACDALSDNLPTRASTAQLFF. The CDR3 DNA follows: TGTGCCTGTGACGCCCTCTCCGATAATTTACCAACCCGGGCCTCGACAGCACAACTATTCTTT.

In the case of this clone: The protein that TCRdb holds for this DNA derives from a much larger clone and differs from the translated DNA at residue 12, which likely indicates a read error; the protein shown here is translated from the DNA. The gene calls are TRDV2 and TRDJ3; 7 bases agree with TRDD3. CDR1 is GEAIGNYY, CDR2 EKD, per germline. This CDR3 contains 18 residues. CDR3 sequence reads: CACDSAGGQDWGTRQMFF. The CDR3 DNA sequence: TGTGCCTGTGACTCGGCTGGGGGCCAAGACTGGGGCACCCGACAGATGTTTTTC.

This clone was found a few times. CDR3 region: CACDVVLGDRLGPVRYTDKLIF. The CDR3, as DNA: TGTGCCTGTGACGTGGTACTGGGGGATCGTTTGGGTCCCGTGAGGTACACCGATAAACTCATCTTT. The V call is TRDV2, the J call TRDJ1; 10 bases match TRDD3. CDR3 length: 22 residues. Germline assignment: CDR1 GEAIGNYY and CDR2 EKD. V trimming: 3 bases; J trimming: 0 bases; junction bases outside the gene matches: 24.

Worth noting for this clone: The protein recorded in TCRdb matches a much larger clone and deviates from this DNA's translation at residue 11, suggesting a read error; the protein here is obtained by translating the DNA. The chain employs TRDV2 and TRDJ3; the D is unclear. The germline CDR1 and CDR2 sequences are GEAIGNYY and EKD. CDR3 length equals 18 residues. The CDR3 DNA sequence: TGTGCCTGTGACCAAGTTACCTTGGGCTCCCGGGACACCCGACAGATGTTTTTC. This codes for CACDQVTLGSRDTRQMFF.

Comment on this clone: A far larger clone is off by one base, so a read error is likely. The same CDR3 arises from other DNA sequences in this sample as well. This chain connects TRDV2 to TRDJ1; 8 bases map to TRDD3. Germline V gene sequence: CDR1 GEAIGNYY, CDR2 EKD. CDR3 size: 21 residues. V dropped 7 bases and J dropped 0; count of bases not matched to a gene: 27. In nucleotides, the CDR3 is TGTGCCTGCGACCCTCTACTGCGTAGTTGGGGATACAACTCGTACACCGATAAACTCATCTTT. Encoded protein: CACDPLLRSWGYNSYTDKLIF.

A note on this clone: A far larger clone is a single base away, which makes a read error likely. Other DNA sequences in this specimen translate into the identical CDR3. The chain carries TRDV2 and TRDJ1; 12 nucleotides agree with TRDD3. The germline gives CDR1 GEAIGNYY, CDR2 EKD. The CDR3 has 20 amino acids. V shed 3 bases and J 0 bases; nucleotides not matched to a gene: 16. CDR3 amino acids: CACDPLYWGIQALDTDKLIF. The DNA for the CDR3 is TGTGCCTGTGACCCACTTTACTGGGGGATACAAGCGTTGGACACCGATAAACTCATCTTT.

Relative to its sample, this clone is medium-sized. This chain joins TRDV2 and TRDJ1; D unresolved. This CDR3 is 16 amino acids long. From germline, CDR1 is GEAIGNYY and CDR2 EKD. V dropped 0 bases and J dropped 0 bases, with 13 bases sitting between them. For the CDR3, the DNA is TGTGCCTGTGACACCGTTCTCCCGGCGGACACCGATAAACTCATCTTT. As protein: CACDTVLPADTDKLIF.

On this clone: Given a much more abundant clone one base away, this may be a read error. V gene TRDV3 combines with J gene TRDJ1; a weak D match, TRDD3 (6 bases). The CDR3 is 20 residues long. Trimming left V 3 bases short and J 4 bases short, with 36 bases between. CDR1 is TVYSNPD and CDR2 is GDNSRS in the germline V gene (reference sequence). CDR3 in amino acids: CAFALDPVEVGATGIDKLIF. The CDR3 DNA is TGTGCCTTCGCCTTGGATCCGGTGGAGGTGGGGGCTACAGGAATCGATAAACTCATCTTT.

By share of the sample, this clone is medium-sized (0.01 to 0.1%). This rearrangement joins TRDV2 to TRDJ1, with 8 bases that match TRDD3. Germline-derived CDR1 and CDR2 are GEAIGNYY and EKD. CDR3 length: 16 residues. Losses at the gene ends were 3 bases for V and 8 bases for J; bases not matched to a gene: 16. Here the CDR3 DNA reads TGTGCCTGTGACGCCATACTGGGGGGACCTCTCCTCAAACTCATCTTT. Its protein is CACDAILGGPLLKLIF.

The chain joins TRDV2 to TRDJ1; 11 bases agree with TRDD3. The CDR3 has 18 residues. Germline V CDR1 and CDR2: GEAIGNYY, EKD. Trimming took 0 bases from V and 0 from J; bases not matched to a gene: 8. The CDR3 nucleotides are TGTGCCTGTGACACCGTTTTGGGGGATACGCCGGACACCGATAAACTCATCTTT. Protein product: CACDTVLGDTPDTDKLIF.